This is a list of T cell receptor beta chains from one sample in a study of identical twins. TCRdb reanalysed the 5' RACE reads using MiXCR and keeps one entry per CDR3 protein. The table has 570,000 or so distinct CDR3 sequences, 7.5% to 10% seen once. This sample was also put to use in a study of yellow fever vaccine responses in identical twins.

Sequencing input: PBMCs. These receptors all come from a woman younger than 30 in good health. Both conserved end residues are part of each CDR3. D genes are given only for firm matches. Size values are once, few and many counts, or a class for expanded clones, and some rows have none.

clone size,J gene,V gene,D gene,CDR3 DNA,CDR3 protein
NA,TRBJ2-5,TRBV27,TRBD2,TGTGCCAGCGCCTGGGCGGGGGTGAAGACCCAGTACTTC,CASAWAGVKTQYF
NA,TRBJ1-2,TRBV7-9,NA,TGTGCCAGCAGCTTAGCCCAGGCGGAGGGCTACACCTTC,CASSLAQAEGYTF
NA,TRBJ2-3,TRBV5-5,NA,TGTGCCAGCAGCCACCCCCAGAGCTTAGATACGCAGTATTTT,CASSHPQSLDTQYF
NA,TRBJ2-2,TRBV5-6,NA,TGTGCCAGCAGCCGCCCGAGGAACACCGGGGAGCTGTTTTTT,CASSRPRNTGELFF
NA,TRBJ1-5,TRBV20-1,NA,TGCAGTGCTAGGTTCAGCAATCAGCCCCAGCATTTT,CSARFSNQPQHF
few,TRBJ2-7,TRBV24-1,NA,TGTGCCACCAGTGATCCGGGGAGGCGGCCTCTCGAGCAGTACTTC,CATSDPGRRPLEQYF
many,TRBJ1-4,TRBV29-1,TRBD1,TGCAGCGCCGCCAGGGGGTCGGAGGAAAAACTGTTTTTT,CSAARGSEEKLFF
NA,TRBJ2-7,TRBV7-2,NA,TGTGCCAGCAGCTTAGCAACAGGCACATCCTACGAGCAGTACTTC,CASSLATGTSYEQYF
NA,TRBJ1-3,TRBV6-1,NA,TGTGCCAGCAGTCTTCAGGGTATGGGAAACACCATATATTTT,CASSLQGMGNTIYF
NA,TRBJ2-3,TRBV20-1,NA,TGCAGTGCTAGGCTACATACGCAGTATTTT,CSARLHTQYF
many,TRBJ1-2,TRBV29-1,NA,TGCAGCGTTGAAGAGGGGCAGGGGTATTACGGCTACACCTTC,CSVEEGQGYYGYTF
NA,TRBJ1-1,TRBV10-3,NA,TGTGCCATCAGTGAGTCAAGACAGCCGAACACTGAAGCTTTCTTT,CAISESRQPNTEAFF
few,TRBJ2-7,TRBV29-1,TRBD1,TGCAGCGTTGCTCAGGGGGCCTACGAGCAGTACTTC,CSVAQGAYEQYF
many,TRBJ2-7,TRBV20-1,TRBD2,TGCAGTGCTAGAGATGGGCGGGGGAGGGAGCAGTACTTC,CSARDGRGREQYF
many,TRBJ2-3,TRBV28,TRBD2,TGTGCCAGCAGTTTATTCAGGACTAGCAAAGATACGCAGTATTTT,CASSLFRTSKDTQYF
NA,TRBJ1-6,TRBV7-9,NA,TGTGCCAGCAGCTACGGGACGGCTCCGAGATCCCTCCACTTT,CASSYGTAPRSLHF
many,TRBJ2-7,TRBV12-3/TRBV12-4,NA,TGTGCCAGCAGTTCCTTATCCTACGAGCCGTACTTC,CASSSLSYEPYF
NA,TRBJ2-4,TRBV4-3,NA,TGCGCCAGCAGCCAAGGACAGTTAGCCAAAAACATTCAGTACTTC,CASSQGQLAKNIQYF
NA,TRBJ2-3,TRBV2,NA,TGTGCCAGCAGTGAAAGATACCCCACTGGGGATACGCAGTATTTT,CASSERYPTGDTQYF
few,TRBJ2-7,TRBV11-2,NA,TGTGCCAGCAGCAGATTCGGAACCTACGAGCAGTACTTC,CASSRFGTYEQYF
many,TRBJ2-1,TRBV3-1,TRBD2,TGTGCCAGCAGGCCTAGCGGGAGTTCCTACAATGAGCAGTTCTTC,CASRPSGSSYNEQFF
many,TRBJ2-6,TRBV29-1,NA,TGCAGCGTTGAAGTAGTCAGGGGAGGAACTGGGGCCAACGTCCTGACTTTC,CSVEVVRGGTGANVLTF
NA,TRBJ2-7,TRBV5-6,NA,TGTGCCAGCAGCTTGGGGGGCCCTTCGCTCTACGAGCAGTACTTC,CASSLGGPSLYEQYF
NA,TRBJ2-7,TRBV6-5,NA,TGTGCCAGCAGTTACTCGACCCTATCCTACGAGCAGTACTTC,CASSYSTLSYEQYF
NA,TRBJ2-3,TRBV10-2,TRBD2,TGCGCCAGCAGTGACCAAGCGGGAGGGTCCTATACGCAGTATTTT,CASSDQAGGSYTQYF
once,TRBJ2-3,TRBV16,NA,TGTGCCAGCAGCCCTCGCAGTAGCACAGATACGCAGTATTTT,CASSPRSSTDTQYF
many,TRBJ2-1,TRBV5-5,NA,TGTGCCAGCAGCTTGATTCTTGGCAGGGTCAACAATGAGCAGTTCTTC,CASSLILGRVNNEQFF
NA,TRBJ2-7,TRBV20-1,TRBD1,TGCAGTGCGGTAGGGGACAGACCCGACTCCTACGAGCAGTACTTC,CSAVGDRPDSYEQYF
few,TRBJ1-6,TRBV28,NA,TGTGCCAGCAGTTCTCACAGGGAACGCGATTCACCCCTCCACTTT,CASSSHRERDSPLHF
many,TRBJ2-1,TRBV7-7,TRBD2,TGTGCTAGCAGCCCCCAAACCGGGGGGGCCTTTGAGCAGTTCTTC,CASSPQTGGAFEQFF
few,TRBJ2-7,TRBV28,NA,TGTGCCAGCAGTTTACAAAGACTAGTCGTCGAGCAGTACTTC,CASSLQRLVVEQYF
few,TRBJ2-4,TRBV6-2/TRBV6-3,NA,TGTGCCAGCAGTTCCTCGACCCTAGGGGTCGGGAACATTCAGTACTTC,CASSSSTLGVGNIQYF
many,TRBJ2-5,TRBV28,NA,TGTGCCAGCAGTTTGGTTGTAGGGAGTAACAGAGAGACCCAGTACTTC,CASSLVVGSNRETQYF
NA,TRBJ1-2,TRBV27,NA,TGTGCCAGCAGTGGGGGCTACAGGGATGGCTACACCTTC,CASSGGYRDGYTF
NA,TRBJ2-2,TRBV4-2,NA,TGTGCCAGCAGCCAAGGGGGAGGGGGCATCACCGGGGAGCTGTTTTTT,CASSQGGGGITGELFF
many,TRBJ2-3,TRBV6-1,TRBD2,TGTGCCAGCTCTCGACTAAGGGATAGCGGGGGAACTAGCACAGATACGCAGTATTTT,CASSRLRDSGGTSTDTQYF